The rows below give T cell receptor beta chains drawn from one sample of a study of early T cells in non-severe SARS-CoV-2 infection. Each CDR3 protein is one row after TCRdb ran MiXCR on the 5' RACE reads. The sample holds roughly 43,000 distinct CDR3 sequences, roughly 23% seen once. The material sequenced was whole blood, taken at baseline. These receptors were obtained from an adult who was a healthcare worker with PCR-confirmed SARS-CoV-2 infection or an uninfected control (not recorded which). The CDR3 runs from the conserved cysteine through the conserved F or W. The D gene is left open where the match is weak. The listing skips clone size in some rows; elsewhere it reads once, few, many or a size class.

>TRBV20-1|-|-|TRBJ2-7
TGCAGTGCTAGCGGCAGTCGCGAGCAGTACTTC
CSASGSREQYF
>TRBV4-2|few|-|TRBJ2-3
TGTGCCAGCAGCAGTGACTTGACAGATACGCAGTATTTT
CASSSDLTDTQYF
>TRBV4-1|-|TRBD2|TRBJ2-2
TGCGCCAGCAGCCAAGGGGGACTAGCGGGGGCAAACACCGGGGAGCTGTTTTTT
CASSQGGLAGANTGELFF
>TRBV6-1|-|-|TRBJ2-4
TGTGCCAGCCCCAGGGGATACATTCAGTACTTC
CASPRGYIQYF
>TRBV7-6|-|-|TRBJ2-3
TGTGCCAGCAGCTTAATAATCGGAGATACGCAGTATTTT
CASSLIIGDTQYF
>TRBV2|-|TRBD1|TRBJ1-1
TGTGCCAGCAGGGACCCGGGACAGGGGGCCACTGAAGCTTTCTTT
CASRDPGQGATEAFF
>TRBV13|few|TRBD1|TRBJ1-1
TGTGCCAGCAGCTTGGGCAGGGGGCGTACTGAAGCTTTCTTT
CASSLGRGRTEAFF
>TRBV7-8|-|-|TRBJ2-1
TGTGCCAGCAGCTTAGCTAGCACCTACAATGAGCAGTTCTTC
CASSLASTYNEQFF
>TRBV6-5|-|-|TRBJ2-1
TGTGCCAGCAGTTACTCGAAGGGGGCCTACAATGAGCAGTTCTTC
CASSYSKGAYNEQFF
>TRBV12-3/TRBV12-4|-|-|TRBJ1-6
TGTGCCAGCAGCCATATTACGACACCCCTCCACTTT
CASSHITTPLHF
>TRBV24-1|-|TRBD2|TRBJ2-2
TGTGCCACCCGGGGGGACAACACCGGGGAGCTGTTTTTT
CATRGDNTGELFF
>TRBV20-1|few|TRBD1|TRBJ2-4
TGCAGTGCTAAGGGACAGGGGGGAAACATTCAGTACTTC
CSAKGQGGNIQYF
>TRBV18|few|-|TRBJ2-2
TGTGCCAGCTCACCACCAGGGAACACCGGGGAGCTGTTTTTT
CASSPPGNTGELFF
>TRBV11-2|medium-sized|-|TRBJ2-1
TGTGCCAGCAGCTTGGAAGCCCCGGGACTCTACAATGAGCAGTTCTTC
CASSLEAPGLYNEQFF
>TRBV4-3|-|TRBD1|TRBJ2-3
TGCGCCAGCAGCCAACAAGGGACAGGGAAAGCAGATACGCAGTATTTT
CASSQQGTGKADTQYF
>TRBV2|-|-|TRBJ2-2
TGTGCCAGCAGTGGGCCAGGGACTTTGAACACCGGGGAGCTGTTTTTT
CASSGPGTLNTGELFF
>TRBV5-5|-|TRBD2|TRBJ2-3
TGTGCCAGCGGTCTAGCGGGGGTCACAGATACGCAGTATTTT
CASGLAGVTDTQYF
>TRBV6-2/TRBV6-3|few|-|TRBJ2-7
TGTGCCAGCAGTTACTCGGGAGGGGGCCCTTTCGAGCAGTACTTC
CASSYSGGGPFEQYF
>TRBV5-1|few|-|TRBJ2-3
TGCGCCAGCAGCCCACGGACATATAGCACAGATACGCAGTATTTT
CASSPRTYSTDTQYF
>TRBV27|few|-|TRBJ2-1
TGCGCCCCCGGGGGACTCTACAATGAGCAGTTCTTC
CAPGGLYNEQFF
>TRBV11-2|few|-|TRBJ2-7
TGTGCCAGCAGCCAAACAGATGAGGGGCTAGGGACCCCCTACGAGCAGTACTTC
CASSQTDEGLGTPYEQYF
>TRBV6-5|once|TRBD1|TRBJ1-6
TGTGCCAGCCGTCGCGAGGGGACAGTCCCGAGGTCCCTCCACTTT
CASRREGTVPRSLHF
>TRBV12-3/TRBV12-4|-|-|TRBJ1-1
TGTGCCAGCAGTTTAGTGGGCAGTAACACTGAAGCTTTCTTT
CASSLVGSNTEAFF
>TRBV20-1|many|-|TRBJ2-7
TGCAGTGCTATTCCTAACGCCTACGAGCAGTACTTC
CSAIPNAYEQYF
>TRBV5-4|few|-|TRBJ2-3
TGTGCCAGCAGCCTCGACAGGAGGACAGATACGCAGTATTTT
CASSLDRRTDTQYF
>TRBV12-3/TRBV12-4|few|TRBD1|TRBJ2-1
TGTGCCAGCAGTTTAGGGTACCGGGACAGGGGCTACAATGAGCAGTTCTTC
CASSLGYRDRGYNEQFF
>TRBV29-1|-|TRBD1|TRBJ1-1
TGCAGCGTTCGCCTTCCGACAGGGATGAACACTGAAGCTTTCTTT
CSVRLPTGMNTEAFF
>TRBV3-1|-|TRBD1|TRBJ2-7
TGTGCCAGCAGCCAAGGAATGGCACAGGGGCTAAACTACGAGCAGTACTTC
CASSQGMAQGLNYEQYF
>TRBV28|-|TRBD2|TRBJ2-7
TGTGCCAGCAGGAATAGCGGGGGGGCCTACGAGCAGTACTTC
CASRNSGGAYEQYF
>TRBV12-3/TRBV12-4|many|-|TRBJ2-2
TGTGCCAGCAGTTTACACCCGGGGGGGACAGGGAACACCGGGGAGCTGTTTTTT
CASSLHPGGTGNTGELFF
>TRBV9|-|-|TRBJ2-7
TGTGCCAGCAGCTCGGGGACATACCCCTACGAGCAGTACTTC
CASSSGTYPYEQYF
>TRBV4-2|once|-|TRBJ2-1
TGTGCCAGCAGCCCCCGCCCAGGCGACAATGAGCAGTTCTTC
CASSPRPGDNEQFF
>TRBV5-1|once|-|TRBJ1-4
TGCGCCAGCAGCATCACGGACGGGAATGAAAAACTGTTTTTT
CASSITDGNEKLFF
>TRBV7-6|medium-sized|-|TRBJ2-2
TGTGCCAGCAGCTTAGATGGGACATTAAACACCGGGGAGCTGTTTTTT
CASSLDGTLNTGELFF